This TCR beta chain was captured by sequencing in a study of blood T cell repertoires in COVID-19. Study information: Spain, Italy and the United States supplied samples that represented acute and convalescent COVID-19.

TCRdb's copy holds only in-frame clones and misses some; the assay was immunoSEQ multiplex PCR. The data contain more than 85,000 clones, approximately 90% of them singletons. This clonotype was obtained from a man over 45 with active COVID-19. Sequencing used peripheral blood.

The CDR3 loop reads CASSPLGGGPYNEQFF. The CDR3, as DNA: TGTGCCAGCAGCCCCCTGGGGGGGGGCCCCTACAATGAGCAGTTCTTC. The rearrangement joins TRBV13 to TRBJ2-1, with D possibly being TRBD2 (7 bases). This CDR3 contains 16 residues. Germline V gene lookup returns CDR1 PRHDT and CDR2 FYEKMQ (reference sequence). Trimming shortened V by 5 bases and J by 2 bases, and 16 bases separated the two germline ends. Full variable domain (remainder filled in from reference TRBV13 and TRBJ2-1): AAGVIQSPRHLIKEKRETATLKCYPIPRHDTVYWYQQGPGQDPQFLISFYEKMQSDKGSIPDRFSAQQFSDYHSELNMSSLELGDSALYFCASSPLGGGPYNEQFFGPGTRLTVL.